These 2 T cell receptor beta chains share one sample of origin, sequenced in a study of T cells in Graves' hyperthyroidism and ophthalmopathy. From RNA transcripts, TCR beta CDR3 regions were amplified. The HTBI set primed first-round TCR CDR3 RT-PCR. TCRdb re-called the multiplex PCR reads through MiXCR, storing one row per CDR3 protein. The sample includes 350,000 or so distinct CDR3 sequences, around 18% of them seen just once. The sample comprised blood. The receptors were gathered from a woman in her thirties or forties with Graves' ophthalmopathy.

This clonotype was seen repeatedly, ten times or more. The J gene is TRBJ1-1, the V gene TRBV20-1; 9 bases align to TRBD1. CDR1 DFQATT and CDR2 SNEGSKA come from the germline V gene (reference sequence). CDR3 size: 14 residues. Trimming at V came to 5 bases and at J to 4 bases, leaving 8 bases not matched to a gene. CDR3: CSAGVGTGSTEAFF. The DNA for the CDR3 is TGCAGTGCTGGAGTTGGGACAGGGAGCACTGAAGCTTTCTTT.

This clonotype has a count of ten or more. The J gene is TRBJ2-5, the V gene TRBV7-2; the match to TRBD2 covers 9 bases. The CDR3 is made up of 13 amino acids. CDR1 and CDR2 from the germline V gene are SGHTA and FQGNSA. V lost 8 bases and J lost 5; bases outside the gene matches: 6. CDR3 residues: CASGGRAGETQYF. The CDR3 DNA reads as TGTGCCAGCGGCGGGAGGGCTGGGGAGACCCAGTACTTC.